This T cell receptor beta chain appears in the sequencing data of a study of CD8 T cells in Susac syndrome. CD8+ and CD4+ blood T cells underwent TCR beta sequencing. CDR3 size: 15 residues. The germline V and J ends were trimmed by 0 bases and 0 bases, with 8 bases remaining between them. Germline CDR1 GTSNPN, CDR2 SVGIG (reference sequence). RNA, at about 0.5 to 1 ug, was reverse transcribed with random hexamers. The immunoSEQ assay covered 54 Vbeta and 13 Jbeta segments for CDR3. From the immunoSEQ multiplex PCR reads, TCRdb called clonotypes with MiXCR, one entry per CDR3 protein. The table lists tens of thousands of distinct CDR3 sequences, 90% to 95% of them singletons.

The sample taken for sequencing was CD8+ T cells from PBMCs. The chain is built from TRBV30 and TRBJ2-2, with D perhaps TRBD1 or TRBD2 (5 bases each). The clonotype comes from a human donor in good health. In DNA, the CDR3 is TGTGCCTGGAGTGTTAGGGACCCGAACACCGGGGAGCTGTTTTTT. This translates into CAWSVRDPNTGELFF.